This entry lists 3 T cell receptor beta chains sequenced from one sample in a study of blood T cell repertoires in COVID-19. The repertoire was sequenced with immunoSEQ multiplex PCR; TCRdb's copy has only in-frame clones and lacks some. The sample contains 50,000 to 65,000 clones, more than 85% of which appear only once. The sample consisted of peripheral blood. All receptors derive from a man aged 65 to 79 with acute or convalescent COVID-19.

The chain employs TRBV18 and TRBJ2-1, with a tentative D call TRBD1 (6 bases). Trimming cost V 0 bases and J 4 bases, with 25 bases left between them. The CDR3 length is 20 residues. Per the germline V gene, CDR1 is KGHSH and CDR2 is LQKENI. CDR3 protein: CASSPPDSKCRGPSYNEQFF. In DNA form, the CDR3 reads TGTGCCAGCTCACCACCCGATTCGAAGTGCAGGGGACCCTCGTACAATGAGCAGTTCTTC.

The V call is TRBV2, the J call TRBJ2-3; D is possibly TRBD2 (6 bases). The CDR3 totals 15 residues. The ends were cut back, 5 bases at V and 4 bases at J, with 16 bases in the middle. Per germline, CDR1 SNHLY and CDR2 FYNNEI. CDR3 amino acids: CASSPPRSSADTQYF. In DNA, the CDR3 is TGTGCCAGCAGTCCACCTCGATCTAGCGCAGATACGCAGTATTTT.

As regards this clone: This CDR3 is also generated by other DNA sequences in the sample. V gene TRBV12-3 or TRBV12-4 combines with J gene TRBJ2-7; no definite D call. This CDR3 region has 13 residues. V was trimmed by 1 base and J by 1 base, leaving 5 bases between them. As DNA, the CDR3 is TGTGCCAGCAGTTTAGGGCAGTCCTACGAGCAGTACTTC. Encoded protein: CASSLGQSYEQYF.